This is a list of T cell receptor beta chains from one sample in a study of T cell responses to AZD1222 COVID-19 vaccine. Assay used: immunoSEQ multiplex PCR; TCRdb lists only in-frame clones, some missing. The sample lists approximately 190,000 clones, roughly 92% occurring once. The material was peripheral blood, obtained on day 0 of AZD1222 vaccination. The source of these receptors is an adult in good health. Each CDR3 is given with its conserved first and last residue. Clone size appears in some rows only: once, few, many, or a class for an expanded clone.

size: .; J: TRBJ2-7; V: TRBV7-3; CDR3: CAGSDSRGGSTYEQYF
size: .; J: TRBJ1-6; V: TRBV7-9; CDR3: CASSSSGGRLLGNSPLHF
size: few; J: TRBJ1-1; V: TRBV14; CDR3: CASSPAGSPGDTEAFF
size: .; J: TRBJ2-3; V: TRBV7-2; CDR3: CASTPIPRDTQYF
size: few; J: TRBJ1-2; V: TRBV28; CDR3: CASSSSYGYTF
size: .; J: TRBJ2-3; V: TRBV4-1; CDR3: CASSQDYRLAGGRFPDTQYF
size: .; J: TRBJ1-3; V: TRBV18; CDR3: CASSPTQDSGNTIYF
size: .; J: TRBJ1-4; V: TRBV9; CDR3: CASSVGQGVGEKLFF
size: .; J: TRBJ1-2; V: TRBV27; CDR3: CASSYRAQNYGYTF
size: few; J: TRBJ2-3; V: TRBV24-1; CDR3: CATSDFIPASTDTQYF
size: .; J: TRBJ2-2; V: TRBV25-1; CDR3: CASSNTGELFF
size: .; J: TRBJ1-1; V: TRBV18; CDR3: CASSPQTANGDTEAFF
size: .; J: TRBJ2-3; V: TRBV4-1; CDR3: CASSRSGGSTDTQYF
size: .; J: TRBJ1-5; V: TRBV7-3; CDR3: CASSLTEGRTSNQPQHF
size: .; J: TRBJ1-1; V: TRBV3-1/TRBV3-2; CDR3: CASSERDRVGTEAFF
size: .; J: TRBJ1-2; V: TRBV7-3; CDR3: CASSPGAMNYGYTF
size: once; J: TRBJ1-4; V: TRBV10-3; CDR3: CAISGTGGGREKLFF
size: few; J: TRBJ1-2; V: TRBV7-2; CDR3: CASSLGVGGTFNYGYTF
size: .; J: TRBJ1-2; V: TRBV3-1/TRBV3-2; CDR3: CASSHEPPGTGGRAGYTF
size: few; J: TRBJ1-3; V: TRBV15; CDR3: CATTQGTGNTIYF
size: .; J: TRBJ2-1; V: TRBV10-3; CDR3: CAISELAGVNNEQFF
size: .; J: TRBJ2-1; V: TRBV15; CDR3: CATSRDEGGEQFF
size: .; J: TRBJ2-5; V: TRBV29-1; CDR3: CSASQETQYF
size: .; J: TRBJ1-3; V: TRBV14; CDR3: CASSHRGTGGFFGNTIYF
size: .; J: TRBJ2-1; V: TRBV3-1/TRBV3-2; CDR3: CASSQDRGSLNEQFF
size: few; J: TRBJ1-1; V: TRBV6-5; CDR3: CASSLGQGNTEAFF
size: .; J: TRBJ1-2; V: TRBV19; CDR3: CASSVTGDGYTF
size: .; J: TRBJ1-4; V: TRBV6-5; CDR3: CASSLTDQNEKLFF
size: .; J: TRBJ1-6; V: TRBV2; CDR3: CASSGVGYNSPLHF
size: .; J: TRBJ2-2; V: TRBV10-3; CDR3: CAITKGPRLNTGELFF
size: .; J: TRBJ1-3; V: TRBV19; CDR3: CASRGGTGAGNTIYF
size: .; J: TRBJ1-4; V: TRBV5-5; CDR3: CASSGDLNEKLFF
size: .; J: TRBJ2-1; V: TRBV19; CDR3: CASNPSTSGLTYNEQFF
size: .; J: TRBJ1-2; V: TRBV12-3/TRBV12-4; CDR3: CASSPGQTYGYTF
size: .; J: TRBJ2-7; V: TRBV6-2/TRBV6-3; CDR3: CASSLFPASPYEQYF
size: medium-sized; J: TRBJ2-7; V: TRBV27; CDR3: CASSLPGQGDEQYF
size: few; J: TRBJ2-1; V: TRBV7-9; CDR3: CASAGLADYNEQFF
size: .; J: TRBJ1-1; V: TRBV7-9; CDR3: CASSGGQNTEAFF
size: .; J: TRBJ1-3; V: TRBV29-1; CDR3: CSVAVAGNTIYF